The 22 T cell receptor beta chains given below trace back to one sample, sequenced in a study of blood T cell repertoires in COVID-19. Assay: immunoSEQ multiplex PCR; the TCRdb copy retains only in-frame clones and omits some. The table lists 250,000 to 350,000 clones, less than 85% of them singletons, with over 1.1% in the top ten. Sequences were obtained from peripheral blood. Every receptor here comes from a human donor with COVID-19, enrolled during active disease. The donor label of this sample is uncertain.

This chain uses TRBV7-9 with TRBJ1-1; possibly TRBD1 for D (6 bases). The CDR3 length is 13 residues. V shed 3 bases and J shed 5 bases, with 10 bases lying between them. Germline CDR1 is SEHNR and CDR2 is FQNEAQ (reference sequence). DNA for the CDR3: TGTGCCAGCAGCTTCGAGGGGGGGACTGAAGCTTTCTTT. Protein sequence: CASSFEGGTEAFF. The complete variable domain, with remaining parts taken from reference TRBV7-9 and TRBJ1-1, reads DTGVSQNPRHKITKRGQNVTFRCDPISEHNRLYWYRQTLGQGPEFLTYFQNEAQLEKSRLLSDRFSAERPKGSFSTLEIQRTEQGDSAMYLCASSFEGGTEAFFGQGTRLTVV.

This chain connects TRBV7-6 to TRBJ1-1; 11 bases map to TRBD1. The germline CDR1 and CDR2 sequences are SGHVS and FNYEAQ. This CDR3 region has 14 residues. Trimming cost V 3 bases and J 4 bases; bases outside gene matches: 1. CDR3 in DNA: TGTGCCAGCAGCTTTGGACAGGGGGCCACTGAAGCTTTCTTT. It translates to CASSFGQGATEAFF.

As regards this clone: This specimen includes other DNA sequences encoding the same CDR3. V gene TRBV27 combines with J gene TRBJ1-2; D might be TRBD1 (6 bases). V was cut by 6 bases and J by 4 bases, with 9 bases left in between. Germline V lookup: CDR1 MNHEY, CDR2 SMNVEV (reference sequence). The CDR3 runs 12 residues. The CDR3 region is CASRQGVYGYTF. The CDR3 DNA reads as TGTGCCAGCAGACAGGGCGTCTATGGCTACACCTTC.

J is TRBJ1-3 and V is TRBV5-6; D unclear. CDR3 length equals 16 residues. Germline lookup yields CDR1 SGHDT and CDR2 YYEEEE. The V end was cut by 0 bases, the J end by 3 bases, with 13 bases between. The CDR3 sequence is CASSLGIPLFGNTIYF. Written as DNA, the CDR3 is TGTGCCAGCAGCTTGGGTATTCCCCTTTTTGGAAACACCATATATTTT.

The rearrangement links TRBV7-9 to TRBJ2-3; D not resolved. V shed 5 bases and J shed 1 base, with 13 bases lying between them. CDR1 is SEHNR, CDR2 FQNEAQ, per germline (reference sequence). This CDR3 has 15 residues. The CDR3 DNA sequence: TGTGCCAGCAGCGAGATATCTGAGGGCACAGATACGCAGTATTTT. It specifies CASSEISEGTDTQYF. The full variable domain, completed using reference TRBV7-9 and TRBJ2-3, is DTGVSQNPRHKITKRGQNVTFRCDPISEHNRLYWYRQTLGQGPEFLTYFQNEAQLEKSRLLSDRFSAERPKGSFSTLEIQRTEQGDSAMYLCASSEISEGTDTQYFGPGTRLTVL.

The chain carries TRBV6-1 and TRBJ1-5; D not resolved. Germline loops: CDR1 MNHNS, CDR2 SASEGT. V was clipped by 4 bases and J by 3 bases, with 16 bases between them. This CDR3 spans 16 amino acids. The CDR3 protein is CASSGPADGLNQPQHF. CDR3 sequence (DNA): TGTGCCAGCAGTGGCCCGGCCGACGGACTCAATCAGCCCCAGCATTTT.

The chain couples TRBV30 to TRBJ1-5; tentatively, D is TRBD1 (5 bases). The ends were cut back, 3 bases at V and 1 base at J, with 13 bases in the middle. Germline CDR1 reads GTSNPN; CDR2 reads SVGIG (reference sequence). The CDR3 consists of 15 residues. This CDR3 is CAWSPGHSSNQPQHF. CDR3 nucleotides: TGTGCCTGGAGCCCTGGACATTCAAGCAATCAGCCCCAGCATTTT.

The chain uses TRBV7-9 and TRBJ2-2; tentatively, D is TRBD2 (5 bases). Per the germline V gene, CDR1 is SEHNR and CDR2 is FQNEAQ (reference sequence). There are 12 residues in the CDR3. V lost 3 bases, J lost 6 bases, and 5 bases lay in between. The CDR3: CASSLGAGELFF. CDR3 nucleotide sequence: TGTGCCAGCAGCTTGGGAGCCGGGGAGCTGTTTTTT.

This chain uses TRBV11-1 with TRBJ1-1, with 8 positions matching TRBD1. CDR3 length: 16 amino acids. Germline loops: CDR1 SGHAT, CDR2 FQDESV (reference sequence). Trimming at V came to 3 bases and at J to 0 bases, leaving 6 bases not matched to a gene. CDR3 protein: CASSLSGGNMNTEAFF. In DNA form, the CDR3 reads TGTGCCAGCAGCTTGTCAGGGGGCAACATGAACACTGAAGCTTTCTTT.

This clone was counted between two and nine times. The rearrangement uses TRBV11-3 and TRBJ1-4; D ambiguous. CDR1 and CDR2 (germline): SGHNT, YENEEA. The CDR3 is 15 amino acids. V was clipped by 1 base and J by 3 bases, with 9 bases between them. Here the CDR3 reads CASSLGGRPNEKLFF. The CDR3 DNA is TGTGCCAGCAGCTTAGGAGGAAGGCCTAATGAAAAACTGTTTTTT.

This chain joins TRBV6-5 and TRBJ1-4; TRBD1 is a possible D gene (5 bases). V was clipped by 5 bases and J by 6 bases, with 16 bases between them. Germline CDR1 and CDR2: MNHEY and SVGAGI. CDR3 length equals 15 residues. The CDR3 protein is CASSTDRSRYEKLFF. The CDR3 bases are TGTGCCAGCAGTACAGACAGATCGAGATATGAAAAACTGTTTTTT.

The V call is TRBV28, the J call TRBJ1-2, with 9 bases identical to TRBD1. The CDR3 is 15 residues long. Losses at the gene ends were 6 bases for V and 4 bases for J; bases not matched to a gene: 9. Germline V gene sequence: CDR1 MDHEN, CDR2 SYDVKM. CDR3 sequence reads: CASRNPTGGVYGYTF. The CDR3 DNA follows: TGTGCCAGCAGAAACCCGACAGGGGGTGTCTATGGCTACACCTTC.

V gene TRBV7-2 combines with J gene TRBJ1-4; perhaps TRBD1 as D (6 bases). Between the trimmed V and J ends, which lost 6 bases and 0 bases, there was a span of 17 bases. The CDR3 sequence is 17 residues long. The V gene's germline CDR1 is SGHTA and CDR2 FQGNSA. CDR3 nucleotide sequence: TGTGCCAGCAGTCGGGCCAGGGGCCGGGCAACTAATGAAAAACTGTTTTTT. It is translated as CASSRARGRATNEKLFF.

There are a few counts of this clone. The V gene is TRBV6-5, the J gene TRBJ2-7; no clear D. Germline V gene sequence: CDR1 MNHEY, CDR2 SVGAGI. The CDR3 has 15 amino acids. V shed 7 bases and J shed 3 bases, with 19 bases lying between them. The CDR3 DNA sequence: TGTGCCAGCACACAGAATGGGCCGTCAAACTACGAGCAGTACTTC. Translation: CASTQNGPSNYEQYF.

The genes are TRBV6-2 or TRBV6-3 and TRBJ1-5, with TRBD1 as a possible D gene (5 bases). Per germline, CDR1 MNHEY and CDR2 SVGEGT. Trimming took off 0 bases at V and 2 bases at J, with 17 bases between the two ends. The CDR3 loop spans 18 amino acids. CDR3 nucleotide sequence: TGTGCCAGCAGTTACTCAGGGCAGGGCGGTGGCGGCAATCAGCCCCAGCATTTT. Its protein is CASSYSGQGGGGNQPQHF.

The rearrangement joins TRBV11-2 to TRBJ2-5; 12 positions agree with TRBD2. Per germline, CDR1 SGHAT and CDR2 FQNNGV. This CDR3 has 16 amino acids. Germline trimming cut 5 bases from V and 2 bases from J; bases unmatched to any gene: 6. This chain's CDR3 is CASSPFGLAGQETQYF. The CDR3 DNA sequence: TGTGCCAGCAGCCCCTTCGGACTAGCGGGGCAAGAGACCCAGTACTTC.

This clone was seen only a few times. V is TRBV7-8 and J is TRBJ2-7; TRBD2 aligns across 12 bases. The CDR3 loop spans 17 amino acids. V was pared by 5 bases and J by 0 bases, with 8 bases of the junction left unmatched. The germline V gene has CDR1 SGHVS and CDR2 FQNEAQ. The CDR3 loop is CASSISSGRAASYEQYF. As DNA, the CDR3 is TGTGCCAGCAGCATTTCTAGCGGGAGGGCAGCCTCCTACGAGCAGTACTTC.

This chain links TRBV5-1 with TRBJ2-3; tentatively, D is TRBD1 (6 bases). Germline values: CDR1 SGHRS, CDR2 YFSETQ. Trimming stripped 0 bases from V and 2 bases from J, with 13 bases between. The CDR3 spans 16 residues. The CDR3: CASSLGSGANTDTQYF. As DNA, the CDR3 is TGCGCCAGCAGCTTGGGGTCAGGGGCGAACACAGATACGCAGTATTTT.

The chain is built from TRBV7-2 and TRBJ2-7, with 7 positions matching TRBD1. V dropped 5 bases and J dropped 3; count of bases not matched to a gene: 7. Germline CDR1 reads SGHTA; CDR2 reads FQGNSA. The CDR3 has 14 residues. CDR3 loop: CASSPRDRYYEQYF. CDR3 DNA: TGTGCCAGCAGCCCCCGGGACAGATACTACGAGCAGTACTTC.

The V and J genes are TRBV5-1 and TRBJ1-2; tentatively, D is TRBD1 (5 bases). The CDR3 spans 16 residues. V was clipped by 0 bases and J by 4 bases, with 16 bases between them. The V gene's germline CDR1 is SGHRS and CDR2 YFSETQ. CDR3 sequence reads: CASSLEGREALYGYTF. In DNA, the CDR3 is TGCGCCAGCAGCTTGGAGGGCAGGGAGGCCCTCTATGGCTACACCTTC.

A remark on this clone: This sample also contains other DNA sequences that code for the same CDR3. The chain couples TRBV28 to TRBJ2-3, with D maybe TRBD2 (5 bases). Looked up from germline, CDR1 is MDHEN and CDR2 is SYDVKM. Trimming pared 3 bases from V and 1 base from J, leaving 8 bases between. This CDR3 comprises 14 residues. The CDR3 DNA reads TGTGCCAGCAGTTTCGCGGGCGGCACAGATACGCAGTATTTT. Encoded protein: CASSFAGGTDTQYF.

The rearrangement joins TRBV19 to TRBJ2-7, with D unresolved. Trimming pared 1 base from V and 0 bases from J, leaving 16 bases between. The germline V gene encodes CDR1 LNHDA and CDR2 SQIVND (reference sequence). The CDR3 is 17 residues long. CDR3 sequence: CASSIGLGSENSYEQYF. The CDR3 bases are TGTGCCAGTAGTATAGGGTTGGGCAGTGAAAACTCCTACGAGCAGTACTTC.